The 16 T cell receptor beta chains listed next were all sequenced from one sample in a study of cytomegalovirus exposure and HLA in healthy donors. PCR used 60 Vbeta primers and 13 Jbeta primers. Libraries were prepared by immunoSEQ multiplex PCR; TCRdb keeps only in-frame clonotypes and omits some of them. The sample has some 130,000 clones, roughly four fifths seen once. The specimen sequenced was PBMCs. These receptors all come from a male donor in good health and CMV-seronegative.

V is TRBV4-3 and J is TRBJ1-6; 9 nucleotides agree with TRBD1. This CDR3 has 14 amino acids. Trimming took 4 bases from V and 7 from J; bases not matched to a gene: 2. The germline gives CDR1 LGHNA, CDR2 YSLEER. The CDR3 loop reads CASSRTGENSPLHF. The CDR3 DNA follows: TGCGCCAGCAGCCGGACAGGGGAAAATTCACCCCTCCACTTT.

The V and J genes are TRBV6-6 and TRBJ1-2, with D maybe TRBD1 (5 bases). The ends were cut back, 4 bases at V and 2 bases at J, with 8 bases in the middle. Germline CDR1 is MNHNY and CDR2 is SVGAGI (reference sequence). The CDR3 is made up of 13 amino acids. The CDR3 DNA follows: TGTGCCAGCAGTTCGGGGGGGAACTATGGCTACACCTTC. It specifies CASSSGGNYGYTF.

This clone has only a few counts. The J gene is TRBJ2-1, the V gene TRBV5-1; maybe TRBD2 (7 bases). Germline lookup yields CDR1 SGHRS and CDR2 YFSETQ. V gave up 4 bases and J gave up 3 bases, with 17 bases separating them. This CDR3 has 16 residues. CDR3 loop: CASSLGGAPDYNEQFF. CDR3 DNA sequence: TGCGCCAGCAGCCTAGGGGGGGCTCCCGACTACAATGAGCAGTTCTTC.

As to this clone: One junction end does not reproduce the germline sequence, and a read error may be involved. V gene TRBV19 combines with J gene TRBJ2-3; 7 bases line up with TRBD2. The CDR3 runs to 14 residues. Germline CDR1 and CDR2: LNHDA and SQIVND (reference sequence). The CDR3 DNA sequence: TGTGCCAGTAGGGCGGGAGTTAGCACAGCTACGCAGTATTTT. It is translated as CASRAGVSTATQYF.

This rearrangement joins TRBV6-1 to TRBJ2-5; D may be TRBD2 (6 bases). With the DNA end fitting TRBJ2-7 better, the J assignment may be wrong. Germline values: CDR1 MNHNS, CDR2 SASEGT. This CDR3 contains 15 residues. The CDR3 spells CASYWRGASANEQYF. CDR3 DNA: TGTGCCAGCTACTGGAGAGGGGCTAGCGCGAACGAGCAGTACTTC.

V gene TRBV19 combines with J gene TRBJ2-3, with 8 bases identical to TRBD1. The CDR3 totals 16 residues. Germline V CDR1 and CDR2: LNHDA, SQIVND (reference sequence). V lost 3 bases, J lost 1 base, and 6 bases stayed unmatched. CDR3 DNA: TGTGCCAGTAGTATGGGTCCGGGACAGGGCACAGATACGCAGTATTTT. Its protein is CASSMGPGQGTDTQYF.

The chain carries TRBV19 and TRBJ2-1; 8 nucleotides align to TRBD2. CDR1 is LNHDA and CDR2 is SQIVND in the germline V gene (reference sequence). The ends lost 2 bases at V and 6 bases at J; junction bases unmatched: 6. The CDR3 consists of 15 residues. The CDR3 here is CASSILSGGPNEQFF. The CDR3 bases are TGTGCCAGTAGTATATTAAGCGGGGGTCCCAATGAGCAGTTCTTC.

This clone was observed a few times. The chain links TRBV25-1 to TRBJ1-6, with D tentatively TRBD1 (5 bases). The V gene's germline CDR1 is MGHDK and CDR2 SYGVNS. The CDR3 runs 14 residues. Between the trimmed V and J ends, which lost 7 bases and 7 bases, there was a span of 14 bases. The CDR3 protein is CASTLGTPNSPLHF. Here the CDR3 DNA reads TGTGCCAGCACCCTCGGGACTCCGAATTCACCCCTCCACTTT.

The V call is TRBV19, the J call TRBJ2-5; 14 bases agree with TRBD2. This CDR3 contains 18 residues. Germline values: CDR1 LNHDA, CDR2 SQIVND (reference sequence). With 4 bases clipped from V and 0 bases from J, the junction kept 7 bases outside the gene matches. The CDR3 coding sequence is TGTGCCAGTAGTAAACGGACTAGCGGGAGGATGTACCAAGAGACCCAGTACTTC. Translation gives CASSKRTSGRMYQETQYF.

The chain links TRBV4-1 to TRBJ2-7; D perhaps matches TRBD1 (6 bases). The V end lost 4 bases, the J end lost 2 bases, and 15 bases lay between the germline ends. CDR1 and CDR2 from the germline V gene are MGHRA and YSYEKL. The CDR3 sequence is 15 residues long. In DNA, the CDR3 is TGCGCCAGCAGCCTCCGCCAGGGGCTTCCCTACGAGCAGTACTTC. This sequence encodes CASSLRQGLPYEQYF.

J is TRBJ2-1 and V is TRBV28; D possibly corresponds to TRBD1 (6 bases). CDR3 length: 16 residues. V was trimmed by 1 base and J by 1 base, leaving 11 bases between them. Germline V gives CDR1 MDHEN, CDR2 SYDVKM. CDR3 amino acids: CASSLLGGVSYNEQFF. CDR3 DNA: TGTGCCAGCAGTTTATTAGGGGGTGTGTCCTACAATGAGCAGTTCTTC.

The rearrangement uses TRBV7-9 and TRBJ2-7, with 10 bases lining up with TRBD2. The CDR3 has 15 amino acids. V lost 1 base, J lost 2 bases, and 2 bases stayed unmatched. Germline CDR1 SEHNR, CDR2 FQNEAQ (reference sequence). The CDR3 bases are TGTGCCAGCAGCTTAGTAGCGGGAGGTCCCTACGAGCAGTACTTC. Its protein product is CASSLVAGGPYEQYF.

Remarks on this clone: The same CDR3 also results from other DNA sequences found in this sample. The J gene is TRBJ2-2, the V gene TRBV27; weak D call: TRBD1 (5 bases). V was trimmed by 5 bases and J by 4 bases, leaving 5 bases between them. The CDR3 is 12 residues long. From germline, CDR1 is MNHEY and CDR2 SMNVEV (reference sequence). CDR3 sequence (DNA): TGTGCCAGCAGTAGGGGCACCGGGGAGCTGTTTTTT. Translated, it gives CASSRGTGELFF.

For the CDR3, the DNA is TGTGCCAGTAGGGAGGGACGGACGAACACTGAAGCTTTCTTT. It yields the protein CASREGRTNTEAFF. The V call is TRBV19, the J call TRBJ1-1; perhaps TRBD1 as D (5 bases). Trimming removed 6 bases at V and 1 base at J, with 12 bases between. The CDR3 loop spans 14 amino acids. Looked up from germline, CDR1 is LNHDA and CDR2 is SQIVND (reference sequence).

The chain has TRBV7-6 and TRBJ1-5, with 9 bases aligning to TRBD1. The junction had 12 bases not matched to a gene; V was cut back by 4 bases and J by 5 bases. The CDR3 is 17 residues long. CDR1 is SGHVS, CDR2 FNYEAQ, per germline. This chain's CDR3 is CASSSLPPGTGHQPQHF. The DNA for the CDR3 is TGTGCCAGCAGCTCATTACCTCCCGGGACAGGGCATCAGCCCCAGCATTTT.

This chain joins TRBV28 and TRBJ2-7, with D possibly being TRBD1 (6 bases). Germline CDR1 reads MDHEN; CDR2 reads SYDVKM. Trimming shortened V by 3 bases and J by 3 bases, and 15 bases separated the two germline ends. CDR3 length: 15 residues. The CDR3 sequence is CASSFLQGQGYEQYF. The CDR3 region has the DNA TGTGCCAGCAGTTTCTTACAGGGTCAAGGCTACGAGCAGTACTTC.